The present entry profiles one T cell receptor (beta chain) with its context. Its antigen is unidentified. The data were produced by immunoSEQ multiplex PCR, yet TCRdb's version contains in-frame clones alone and is incomplete. The table lists 130,000 or so clones, around three quarters of them singletons, with approximately 27% in the top ten. This entry is derived from a study of cytotoxic CD8 clonotypes in ibrutinib-treated CLL. Study as a whole: Recorded responses included approximately 25 partial and 2 complete; following median approximately 68 months, approximately 14 stayed remitted and roughly twelve progressed. Sequenced samples delivered averages of around 250,000 productive templates and around 100,000 productive rearrangements. Study outcomes and limitations: Private clonotypes, not public ones, expanded at ibrutinib response.

The germline V and J ends were trimmed by 2 bases and 2 bases, with 13 bases remaining between them. This CDR3 is built from 15 residues. CDR1 is GTSNPN and CDR2 is SVGIG in the germline V gene (reference sequence). This receptor was identified in a human donor with chronic lymphocytic leukemia. The chain couples TRBV30 to TRBJ1-5; no firm D call. Source: PBMCs, taken after 12 months of ibrutinib treatment. CDR3 nucleotides: TGTGCCTGGAGTAGGAAGGGAGCGGGCAATCAGCCCCAGCATTTT. It translates to CAWSRKGAGNQPQHF.